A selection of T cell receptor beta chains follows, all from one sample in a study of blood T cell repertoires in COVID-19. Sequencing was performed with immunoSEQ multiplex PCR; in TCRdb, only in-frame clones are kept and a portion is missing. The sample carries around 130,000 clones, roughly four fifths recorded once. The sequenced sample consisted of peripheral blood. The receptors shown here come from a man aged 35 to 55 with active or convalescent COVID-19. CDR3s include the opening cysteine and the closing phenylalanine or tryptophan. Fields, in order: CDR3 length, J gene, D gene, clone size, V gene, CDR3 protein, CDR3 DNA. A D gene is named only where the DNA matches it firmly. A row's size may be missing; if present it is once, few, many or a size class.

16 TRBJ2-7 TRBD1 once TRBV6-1 CASSEVQTGTLGEQYF TGTGCCAGCAGTGAAGTCCAGACAGGGACCTTGGGCGAGCAGTACTTC
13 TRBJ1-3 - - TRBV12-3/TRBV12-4 CASRDRSGNTIYF TGTGCCAGCCGAGACAGATCTGGAAACACCATATATTTT
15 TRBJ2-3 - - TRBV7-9 CASSYVLQGPDTQYF TGTGCCAGCAGCTACGTGCTTCAGGGGCCAGATACGCAGTATTTT
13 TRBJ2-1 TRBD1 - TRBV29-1 CSADRGTHNEQFF TGCAGCGCTGACAGGGGGACCCACAATGAGCAGTTCTTC
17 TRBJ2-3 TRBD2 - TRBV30 CAWSRERGGKSTDTQYF TGTGCCTGGAGCAGGGAGCGGGGGGGAAAAAGCACAGATACGCAGTATTTT
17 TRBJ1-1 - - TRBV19 CASSRRTSGTLNTEAFF TGTGCCAGTAGCCGGAGGACGTCGGGGACACTGAACACTGAAGCTTTCTTT
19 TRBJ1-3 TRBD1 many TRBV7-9 CASSLSLWETGSSGNTIYF TGTGCCAGCAGCTTAAGCTTGTGGGAGACAGGGAGCTCTGGAAACACCATATATTTT
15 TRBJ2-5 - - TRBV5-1 CASSLAGSSEGTQYF TGCGCCAGCAGCTTGGCCGGGTCCAGCGAGGGGACCCAGTACTTC
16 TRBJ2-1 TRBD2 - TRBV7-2 CASSQTRGGLSNEQFF TGTGCCAGCAGCCAGACGCGGGGGGGCTTGTCCAATGAGCAGTTCTTC
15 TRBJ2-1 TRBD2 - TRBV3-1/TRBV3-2 CASSQGTSGGDEQFF TGTGCCAGCAGCCAAGGGACTAGCGGGGGGGATGAGCAGTTCTTC
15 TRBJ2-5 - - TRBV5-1 CASSLEGRGKETQYF TGCGCCAGCAGCTTGGAGGGTCGGGGAAAAGAGACCCAGTACTTC
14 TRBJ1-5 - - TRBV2 CASSEGAYNQPQHF TGTGCCAGCAGTGAAGGGGCCTACAATCAGCCCCAGCATTTT
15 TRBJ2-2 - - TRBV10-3 CAISESGGLNGELFF TGTGCCATCAGTGAGTCGGGGGGGCTCAACGGGGAGCTGTTTTTT
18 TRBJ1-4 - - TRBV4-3 CASSHGVLGGALGEKLFF TGCGCCAGCAGCCACGGGGTTCTTGGGGGGGCGCTTGGTGAAAAACTGTTTTTT
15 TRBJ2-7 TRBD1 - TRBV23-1 CASRCPGTGAHEQYF TGCGCCAGCAGGTGCCCCGGGACAGGGGCCCACGAGCAGTACTTC
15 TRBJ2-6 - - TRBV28 CASSAHSSGANVLTF TGTGCCAGCAGTGCACACAGCTCTGGGGCCAACGTCCTGACTTTC
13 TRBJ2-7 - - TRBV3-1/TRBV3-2 CASSQGDNYEQYF TGTGCCAGCAGCCAAGGGGACAACTACGAGCAGTACTTC
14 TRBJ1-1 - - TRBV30 CAWRKDTLNTEAFF TGTGCCTGGAGAAAGGACACATTGAACACTGAAGCTTTCTTT
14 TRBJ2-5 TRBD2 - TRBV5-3 CARSPLTSVETQYF TGTGCCAGAAGCCCTCTTACTAGCGTGGAGACCCAGTACTTC
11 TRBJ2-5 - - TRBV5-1 CATQLGETQYF TGCGCCACCCAACTCGGGGAGACCCAGTACTTC
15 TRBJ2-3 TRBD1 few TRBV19 CASSINRGPTDTQYF TGTGCCAGTAGTATCAACAGGGGGCCCACAGATACGCAGTATTTT
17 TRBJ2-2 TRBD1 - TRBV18 CASSMRPHRGDTGELFF TGTGCCAGCTCAATGAGGCCACACAGGGGAGACACCGGGGAGCTGTTTTTT
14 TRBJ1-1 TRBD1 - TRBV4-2 CASSHGQGNTEAFF TGTGCCAGCAGCCACGGACAGGGAAACACTGAAGCTTTCTTT
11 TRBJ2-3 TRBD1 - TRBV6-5 CASLQGNTQYF TGTGCCAGTCTACAGGGGAATACGCAGTATTTT
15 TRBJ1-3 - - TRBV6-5 CASIDQGISGNTIYF TGTGCCAGCATCGACCAGGGAATCTCTGGAAACACCATATATTTT
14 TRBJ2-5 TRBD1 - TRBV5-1 CASGVTGGQETQYF TGCGCCAGCGGGGTAACAGGGGGCCAAGAGACCCAGTACTTC
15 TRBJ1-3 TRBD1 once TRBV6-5 CASSIDRGSGNTIYF TGTGCCAGCAGTATCGACAGGGGCTCTGGAAACACCATATATTTT
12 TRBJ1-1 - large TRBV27 CASSTGRTEAFF TGTGCCAGCAGCACGGGGAGGACTGAAGCTTTCTTT
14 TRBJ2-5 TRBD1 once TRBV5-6 CASSLGQGEWTQYF TGTGCCAGCAGCTTGGGCCAGGGGGAATGGACCCAGTACTTC
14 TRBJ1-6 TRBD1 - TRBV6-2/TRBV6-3 CASSRTGDNSPLHF TGTGCCAGCAGTCGGACAGGGGATAATTCACCCCTCCACTTT
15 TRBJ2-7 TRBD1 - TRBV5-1 CASAGQTGGSYEQYF TGCGCCAGCGCCGGTCAGACAGGGGGCAGCTACGAGCAGTACTTC
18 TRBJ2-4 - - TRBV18 CASSPPTGGAIAKNIQYF TGTGCCAGCTCACCACCAACCGGCGGGGCGATAGCCAAAAACATTCAGTACTTC
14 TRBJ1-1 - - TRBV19 CASSIGPGYTEAFF TGTGCCAGTAGTATAGGTCCGGGGTACACTGAAGCTTTCTTT
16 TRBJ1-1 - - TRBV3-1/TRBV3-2 CASSQPMTGQNTEAFF TGTGCCAGCAGCCAACCCATGACCGGACAGAACACTGAAGCTTTCTTT
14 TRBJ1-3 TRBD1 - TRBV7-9 CASSLTGAGNTIYF TGTGCCAGCAGCTTAACAGGGGCTGGAAACACCATATATTTT
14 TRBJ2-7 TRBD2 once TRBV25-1 CASSRSGGSYEQYF TGTGCCAGCAGTCGTTCGGGGGGATCCTACGAGCAGTACTTC
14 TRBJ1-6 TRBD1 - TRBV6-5 CASRGQGRGSPLHF TGTGCCAGCAGGGGACAGGGAAGAGGTTCACCCCTCCACTTT
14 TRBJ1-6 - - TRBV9 CASSVGHNNSPLHF TGTGCCAGCAGCGTAGGACACAATAATTCACCCCTCCACTTT
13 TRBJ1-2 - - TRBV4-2 CASSQTGNYGYTF TGTGCCAGCAGCCAAACAGGAAACTATGGCTACACCTTC
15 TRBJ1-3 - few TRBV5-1 CASSLDLVSGNTIYF TGCGCCAGCAGCTTGGATCTAGTCTCTGGAAACACCATATATTTT
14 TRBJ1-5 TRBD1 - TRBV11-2 CASSPGTGVQPQHF TGTGCCAGCAGCCCCGGGACAGGGGTACAGCCCCAGCATTTT
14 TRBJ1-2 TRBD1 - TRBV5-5 CASSFQGDNYGYTF TGTGCCAGCAGCTTCCAGGGGGACAACTATGGCTACACCTTC
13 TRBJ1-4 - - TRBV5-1 CASSLGVEEKLFF TGCGCCAGCAGCTTAGGAGTGGAAGAAAAACTGTTTTTT
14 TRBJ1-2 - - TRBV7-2 CASSLEGVRSGYTF TGTGCCAGCAGCTTAGAAGGGGTCCGGAGTGGCTACACCTTC
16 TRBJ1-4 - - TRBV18 CASSPPSQATNEKLFF TGTGCCAGCTCACCACCGTCACAGGCAACTAATGAAAAACTGTTTTTT
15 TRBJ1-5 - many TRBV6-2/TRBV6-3 CASSYPTGYNQPQHF TGTGCCAGCAGTTACCCCACAGGGTACAATCAGCCCCAGCATTTT
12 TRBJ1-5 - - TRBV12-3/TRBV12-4 CASSPPSQPQHF TGTGCCAGCAGTCCCCCCTCCCAGCCCCAGCATTTT